The 21 T cell receptor beta chains listed next were all sequenced from one sample in a study of blood T cells in healthy people across ages. Combining a sample-barcoded 5' primer with a J-beta primer mix, a second PCR ran for about 7 to 11 cycles. TCRdb recomputed calls from the 5' RACE reads with MiXCR, one row per CDR3 protein. The table shows about 1.8 million distinct CDR3 sequences, with approximately 50% occurring only once. The sequencing sample was made of blood. The receptor set was obtained from a woman aged 40 to 55 in good health.

This clonotype was observed a handful of times. The genes are TRBV29-1 and TRBJ2-3, with 10 bases that match TRBD1. The germline CDR1 and CDR2 sequences are SQVTM and ANQGSEA. This CDR3 is built from 15 residues. The junction had 2 bases not matched to a gene; V was cut back by 0 bases and J by 2 bases. Here the CDR3 DNA reads TGCAGCGTTGAAGAGGACAGGGGGAACACAGATACGCAGTATTTT. Encoded protein: CSVEEDRGNTDTQYF.

This chain connects TRBV4-3 to TRBJ1-6; 10 bases line up with TRBD1. Germline CDR1 and CDR2: LGHNA and YSLEER. The V gene end was trimmed by 11 bases and the J gene end by 0 bases; junction bases not matched to a gene: 19. The CDR3 is made up of 20 amino acids. In DNA form, the CDR3 reads TGCGCCGACCAACACGGGACAGGGGTCGGACTGAGCTCCTATAATTCACCCCTCCACTTT. As protein: CADQHGTGVGLSSYNSPLHF.

The chain carries TRBV9 and TRBJ2-1, with 7 positions matching TRBD2. This CDR3 has 16 amino acids. Germline V gene data show CDR1 as SGDLS and CDR2 as YYNGEE. V shed 7 bases and J 9 bases; nucleotides not matched to a gene: 19. The CDR3 spells CASRDPRIGGSGEQFF. CDR3 nucleotides: TGTGCCAGCCGGGACCCGAGGATCGGGGGGTCGGGTGAGCAGTTCTTC.

In this sample, this clonotype turned up many times. The chain uses TRBV29-1 and TRBJ2-7; D could derive from TRBD1 or TRBD2 (5 bases each). Germline-derived CDR1 and CDR2 are SQVTM and ANQGSEA. Trimming removed 5 bases from V and 0 bases from J, with 11 bases in between. This CDR3 comprises 13 residues. The CDR3 reads CSVRGGSSYEQYF. CDR3 coding DNA: TGCAGCGTTCGGGGCGGTAGCTCCTACGAGCAGTACTTC.

J is TRBJ2-6 and V is TRBV28, with a weak D call TRBD2 (5 bases). Germline CDR1 MDHEN, CDR2 SYDVKM. This CDR3 region has 17 residues. The ends were cut back, 5 bases at V and 0 bases at J, with 14 bases in the middle. CDR3 residues: CASSNSPGLSGANVLTF. CDR3 coding DNA: TGTGCCAGCAGTAATTCCCCAGGACTCTCTGGGGCCAACGTCCTGACTTTC.

V is TRBV2 and J is TRBJ2-5; D may be TRBD1 (6 bases). CDR1 SNHLY and CDR2 FYNNEI come from the germline V gene. The CDR3 totals 14 residues. The germline V and J ends were trimmed by 8 bases and 2 bases, with 15 bases remaining between them. DNA of the CDR3: TGTGCCAGCCACCTCAGGGGAATTCAAGAGACCCAGTACTTC. Translation gives CASHLRGIQETQYF. The variable domain in full, completed from reference TRBV2 and TRBJ2-5, reads EPEVTQTPSHQVTQMGQEVILRCVPISNHLYFYWYRQILGQKVEFLVSFYNNEISEKSEIFDDQFSVERPDGSNFTLKIRSTKLEDSAMYFCASHLRGIQETQYFGPGTRLLVL.

This clonotype was seen a few times. The V call is TRBV5-1, the J call TRBJ2-3; 10 nucleotides align to TRBD2. This CDR3 comprises 19 residues. Germline trimming cut 3 bases from V and 4 bases from J; bases unmatched to any gene: 17. The V gene's germline CDR1 is SGHRS and CDR2 YFSETQ. CDR3 DNA: TGCGCCAGCAGCTCCACAAATCCGGAGAGAGCGGGGGGGTCAGATACGCAGTATTTT. Translating gives CASSSTNPERAGGSDTQYF.

This chain joins TRBV20-1 and TRBJ2-5; 8 bases agree with TRBD1. The CDR3 runs 15 residues. The germline V gene has CDR1 DFQATT and CDR2 SNEGSKA (reference sequence). The ends lost 6 bases at V and 0 bases at J; junction bases unmatched: 9. In DNA form, the CDR3 reads TGCAGTGCCAAAGGGCACAGGGGGTACCAAGAGACCCAGTACTTC. Translation gives CSAKGHRGYQETQYF.

This sequence joins TRBV25-1 and TRBJ1-1; 7 bases fit TRBD1. The germline V gene encodes CDR1 MGHDK and CDR2 SYGVNS. The CDR3 extends over 14 amino acids. The V and J ends lost 7 bases and 2 bases, in that order; junction bases with no gene match: 7. The CDR3 region is CASKGTDFNTEAFF. The CDR3 DNA reads TGTGCCAGCAAGGGGACAGACTTTAACACTGAAGCTTTCTTT. The complete variable domain, with remaining parts taken from reference TRBV25-1 and TRBJ1-1, reads EADIYQTPRYLVIGTGKKITLECSQTMGHDKMYWYQQDPGMELHLIHYSYGVNSTEKGDLSSESTVSRIRTEHFPLTLESARPSHTSQYLCASKGTDFNTEAFFGQGTRLTVV.

The rearrangement joins TRBV27 to TRBJ1-2; no clear D gene. V gave up 5 bases and J gave up 4 bases, with 26 bases separating them. The CDR3 is 18 residues long. Per germline, CDR1 MNHEY and CDR2 SMNVEV (reference sequence). DNA of the CDR3: TGTGCCAGCAGTCTATTTCCCCCCGAGCCCGCGGTGGGCTATGGCTACACCTTC. Amino acids: CASSLFPPEPAVGYGYTF.

Only a few counts were recorded for this clonotype. V is TRBV29-1 and J is TRBJ2-1, with D possibly matching TRBD2 (5 bases). The CDR3 runs 14 residues. V dropped 2 bases and J dropped 3 bases, with 11 bases sitting between them. The germline CDR1 and CDR2 sequences are SQVTM and ANQGSEA. CDR3 in amino acids: CSVEKLALYNEQFF. DNA of the CDR3: TGCAGCGTTGAAAAGCTAGCCCTCTACAATGAGCAGTTCTTC.

A note on this clonotype: This may arise from a read error, as a much more abundant clone is one base away. The V gene is TRBV28, the J gene TRBJ2-5, with D perhaps matching TRBD2 (5 bases). Germline V gives CDR1 MDHEN, CDR2 SYDVKM. Trimming stripped 5 bases from V and 11 bases from J, with 21 bases between. The CDR3 is 14 residues long. Written as DNA, the CDR3 is TGTGCCAGCAGTAGAGACCTAGCCAAAAACACTCAGTACTTC. Encoded protein: CASSRDLAKNTQYF. Together with reference TRBV28 and TRBJ2-5, the CDR3 gives the full variable domain: DVKVTQSSRYLVKRTGEKVFLECVQDMDHENMFWYRQDPGLGLRLIYFSYDVKMKEKGDIPEGYSVSREKKERFSLILESASTNQTSMYLCASSRDLAKNTQYFGPGTRLLVL.

This chain joins TRBV7-2 and TRBJ2-1; D remains unclear. This CDR3 has 15 residues. V dropped 3 bases and J dropped 0 bases, with 9 bases sitting between them. Germline CDR1 is SGHTA and CDR2 is FQGNSA. This CDR3 reads CASSFLTTSYNEQFF. The CDR3 nucleotides are TGTGCCAGCAGCTTTCTCACAACCTCCTACAATGAGCAGTTCTTC.

This chain connects TRBV6-2 or TRBV6-3 to TRBJ2-3; 7 positions match TRBD1. This CDR3 has 15 residues. Per the germline V gene, CDR1 is MNHEY and CDR2 is SVGEGT. V was pared by 5 bases and J by 4 bases, with 9 bases of the junction left unmatched. CDR3 sequence (DNA): TGTGCCAGCAGTAACCTGGGACAGCGATCAGATACGCAGTATTTT. It yields the protein CASSNLGQRSDTQYF.

This clonotype showed up just a few times. The chain joins TRBV9 to TRBJ1-2, with D unresolved. CDR1 is SGDLS and CDR2 is YYNGEE in the germline V gene. The CDR3 runs to 15 residues. The V and J ends lost 4 bases and 2 bases respectively, with 15 bases between them. The CDR3 DNA reads TGTGCCAGCAGCCCCCTCCCACAAACGAACTATGGCTACACCTTC. As protein: CASSPLPQTNYGYTF.

This clonotype occurred many times. The rearrangement uses TRBV5-1 and TRBJ2-7; TRBD1 agrees at 7 bases. This CDR3 is built from 13 residues. Germline CDR1 SGHRS, CDR2 YFSETQ. The V and J ends lost 4 bases and 4 bases, in that order; junction bases with no gene match: 5. The CDR3 DNA reads TGCGCCAGCAGCGTACAGGGGAAGTACGAGCAGTACTTC. Protein sequence: CASSVQGKYEQYF.

The V and J genes are TRBV7-2 and TRBJ2-7; D is perhaps TRBD1 (6 bases). The CDR3 consists of 14 residues. Germline V gene data show CDR1 as SGHTA and CDR2 as FQGNSA. The V end lost 6 bases, the J end lost 2 bases, and 14 bases lay between the germline ends. For the CDR3, the DNA is TGTGCCAGCAGTTTATACAGGGACCCCTACGAGCAGTACTTC. This encodes CASSLYRDPYEQYF.

V is TRBV30 and J is TRBJ1-2; D not certain. CDR3 length: 13 amino acids. V was cut by 0 bases and J by 8 bases, with 13 bases left in between. Germline values: CDR1 GTSNPN, CDR2 SVGIG (reference sequence). The CDR3 loop is CAWSVLGAGGYTF. CDR3 coding DNA: TGTGCCTGGAGTGTACTCGGAGCGGGAGGCTACACCTTC.

This chain uses TRBV9 with TRBJ2-3; possibly TRBD2 for D (5 bases). Deletions cut 3 bases from V and 2 bases from J, with 19 bases between. Germline-derived CDR1 and CDR2 are SGDLS and YYNGEE. The CDR3 runs 17 residues. The chain's CDR3 is CASSDGLRTGVTDTQYF. CDR3 DNA: TGTGCCAGCAGCGACGGACTCAGGACCGGGGTCACAGATACGCAGTATTTT. The variable domain in full, completed from reference TRBV9 and TRBJ2-3, reads DSGVTQTPKHLITATGQRVTLRCSPRSGDLSVYWYQQSLDQGLQFLIQYYNGEERAKGNILERFSAQQFPDLHSELNLSSLELGDSALYFCASSDGLRTGVTDTQYFGPGTRLTVL.

V gene TRBV19 combines with J gene TRBJ2-7; TRBD1 agrees at 8 bases. The CDR3 is made up of 14 amino acids. CDR1 LNHDA and CDR2 SQIVND come from the germline V gene (reference sequence). V trimming: 8 bases; J trimming: 2 bases; junction bases outside the gene matches: 8. CDR3 coding DNA: TGTGCCAGTCAGGTCGGGACAGGTGCCTACGAGCAGTACTTC. Protein sequence: CASQVGTGAYEQYF.

The J gene is TRBJ2-3, the V gene TRBV9, with 8 bases that match TRBD1. This CDR3 contains 16 residues. Losses at the gene ends were 4 bases for V and 7 bases for J; bases not matched to a gene: 14. Germline V gives CDR1 SGDLS, CDR2 YYNGEE. The CDR3 DNA reads TGTGCCAGCAGCCACTCTCGGGACAGGCTCACCTATACGCAGTATTTT. Translated, it gives CASSHSRDRLTYTQYF.